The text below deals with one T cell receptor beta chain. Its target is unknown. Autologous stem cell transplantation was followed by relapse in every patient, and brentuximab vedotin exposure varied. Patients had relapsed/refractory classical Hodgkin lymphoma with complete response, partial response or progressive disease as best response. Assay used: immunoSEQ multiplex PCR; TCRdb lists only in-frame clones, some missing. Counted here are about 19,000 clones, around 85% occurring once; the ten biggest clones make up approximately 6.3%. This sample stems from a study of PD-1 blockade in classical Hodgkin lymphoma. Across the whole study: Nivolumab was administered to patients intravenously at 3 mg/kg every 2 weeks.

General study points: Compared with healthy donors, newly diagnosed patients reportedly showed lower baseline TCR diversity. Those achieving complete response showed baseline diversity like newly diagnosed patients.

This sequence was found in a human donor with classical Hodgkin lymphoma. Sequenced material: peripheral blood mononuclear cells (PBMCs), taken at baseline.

The CDR3 loop reads CASSPRQGHNSGANVLTF. The CDR3, as DNA: TGTGCCAGCAGCCCCCGACAGGGGCACAACTCTGGGGCCAACGTCCTGACTTTC. The chain joins TRBV9 to TRBJ2-6; 8 bases agree with TRBD1. CDR1 SGDLS and CDR2 YYNGEE come from the germline V gene. The CDR3 has 18 residues. The V segment lost 4 bases and the J segment 0 bases; nucleotides outside the gene matches: 9.